This is a list of T cell receptor beta chains from one sample in a study of blood T cell repertoires in COVID-19. Only in-frame clones appear in the TCRdb table, and some are missing; sequencing was by immunoSEQ multiplex PCR. The sample has roughly 260,000 clones, approximately 80% seen once; the top ten hold around 4.1%. Sequenced material: peripheral blood. Receptors were obtained from a woman aged 40 to 55 with active or convalescent COVID-19. Each CDR3 is given with its conserved first and last residue. Fields, in order: clone size, CDR3 length, V gene, J gene, D gene, CDR3 DNA, CDR3 protein. D genes are given only for firm matches. The size of a clone is reported for some rows only, either as once, few or many, or as a class for expanded clones.

-	11	TRBV10-3	TRBJ2-5	TRBD2	TGTGCCGTCAGCGGGGGAGAGACCCAGTACTTC	CAVSGGETQYF
many	14	TRBV10-3	TRBJ1-1	TRBD1	TGTGCCATCAGAGGACAGGGACCGAACACTGAAGCTTTCTTT	CAIRGQGPNTEAFF
-	13	TRBV10-2	TRBJ1-4	TRBD1	TGCGCCAGCAGCCCTCGGACAGGTGAAAAACTGTTTTTT	CASSPRTGEKLFF
few	17	TRBV5-1	TRBJ1-3	TRBD1	TGCGCCAGCAGGTTGGGGGACAGTGCTTTCTCTGGAAACACCATATATTTT	CASRLGDSAFSGNTIYF
-	17	TRBV5-1	TRBJ1-1	TRBD1	TGCGCCAGCAGCTTGGCGCATCAGGGGGCAAGATACACTGAAGCTTTCTTT	CASSLAHQGARYTEAFF
once	15	TRBV5-1	TRBJ1-5	-	TGCGCCAGCAGCTTCTCAGGGGATCAAAATCAGCCCCAGCATTTT	CASSFSGDQNQPQHF
few	14	TRBV30	TRBJ1-2	TRBD1	TGTGCCTCGTCCATACCAGGGGGCGGCTATGGCTACACCTTC	CASSIPGGGYGYTF
-	13	TRBV5-1	TRBJ1-1	-	TGCGCCAGCAGCCCGCTCGGGGGCACTGAAGCTTTCTTT	CASSPLGGTEAFF
-	17	TRBV4-2	TRBJ2-3	TRBD2	TGTGCCAGCAGCCAAAAATTAGCGGGGGGGCGTTCAGATACGCAGTATTTT	CASSQKLAGGRSDTQYF
-	14	TRBV5-4	TRBJ1-2	-	TGTGCCAGCAGCTTCCCCGCAGGGTCCGATGGCTACACCTTC	CASSFPAGSDGYTF
-	15	TRBV27	TRBJ1-2	-	TGTGCCAGCAGTTTCGGGGGCGGGGGCGGGGATGGCTACACCTTC	CASSFGGGGGDGYTF
-	15	TRBV7-3	TRBJ1-1	-	TGTGCCAGCAGCTTAAACGGGGGGCTGAACACTGAAGCTTTCTTT	CASSLNGGLNTEAFF
-	14	TRBV10-3	TRBJ1-2	-	TGTGCCATCACGGCCCGCGGGCAGTTGAATGGCTACACCTTC	CAITARGQLNGYTF
-	13	TRBV29-1	TRBJ1-2	TRBD1	TGCAGCGTGGGGACAGGGGGCGAATCCGGCTACACCTTC	CSVGTGGESGYTF
-	16	TRBV3-1/TRBV3-2	TRBJ1-2	-	TGTGCCAGCAGCCAAGGAGCGCGGGTTTCGGTCTATGGCTACACCTTC	CASSQGARVSVYGYTF
-	15	TRBV2	TRBJ1-4	TRBD1	TGTGCCAGCAGTTTACAGGGGGCAACTAATGAAAAACTGTTTTTT	CASSLQGATNEKLFF
-	15	TRBV18	TRBJ1-3	TRBD1	TGTGCCAGCTCACCCTTGACAGGGGATAGAAACACCATATATTTT	CASSPLTGDRNTIYF
-	10	TRBV28	TRBJ1-2	-	TGTGCCAGCAGGAACTCCGCCTACACCTTC	CASRNSAYTF
-	15	TRBV30	TRBJ2-1	TRBD2	TGTGCCTGGTCAAATAGCGGGGTGTCCTACAATGAGCAGTTCTTC	CAWSNSGVSYNEQFF
few	15	TRBV6-6	TRBJ1-1	TRBD1	TGTGCCAGCAGTTACGAGGCAGGGGGGAGTACTGAAGCTTTCTTT	CASSYEAGGSTEAFF
-	15	TRBV3-1/TRBV3-2	TRBJ2-1	-	TGTGCCAGCACCCGCCAGGCGGGGGCAGGCAATGAGCAGTTCTTC	CASTRQAGAGNEQFF
once	14	TRBV6-5	TRBJ1-1	TRBD1	TGTGCCAGCAGTCCTTTGACAGGGGTGACTGAAGCTTTCTTT	CASSPLTGVTEAFF
-	15	TRBV18	TRBJ1-1	TRBD1	TGTGCCAGCTCAGTATCACAGGGGAAGGACACTGAAGCTTTCTTT	CASSVSQGKDTEAFF
-	12	TRBV6-5	TRBJ2-5	-	TGTGCCAGCGGACAGTCCACAGAGACCCAGTACTTC	CASGQSTETQYF
-	14	TRBV10-3	TRBJ1-2	-	TGTGCCATCAGCGATGGGGGGGCGGCTTATGGCTACACCTTC	CAISDGGAAYGYTF
-	17	TRBV5-4	TRBJ2-1	-	TGTGCCAGCAGCAGCCCTGTGGGAGTCAGCTCCTACAATGAGCAGTTCTTC	CASSSPVGVSSYNEQFF
-	13	TRBV30	TRBJ1-4	TRBD1	TGTGCCTACACAGGGGAAGCTAATGAAAAACTGTTTTTT	CAYTGEANEKLFF
-	13	TRBV2	TRBJ1-6	TRBD1	TGTGCCAGCACCAGGGACAGGGGTTCACCCCTCCACTTT	CASTRDRGSPLHF
once	14	TRBV28	TRBJ2-7	TRBD2	TGTGCCAGCCTTCTAGCGGGGGTTACCTACGAGCAGTACTTC	CASLLAGVTYEQYF
-	13	TRBV12-3/TRBV12-4	TRBJ1-1	-	TGTGCCAGCAGCCCTGTTACAGGGCATGAAGCTTTCTTT	CASSPVTGHEAFF
-	15	TRBV28	TRBJ1-4	TRBD1	TGTGCCAGCAGTACCCTGACAGGGCCTAGGGAAAAACTGTTTTTT	CASSTLTGPREKLFF
-	15	TRBV2	TRBJ1-5	-	TGTGCCAGCAGTGGACAGACGTTACTCAATCAGCCCCAGCATTTT	CASSGQTLLNQPQHF
once	15	TRBV5-1	TRBJ2-7	TRBD2	TGCGCCAGCAGGCTTCAGCGGGGGGGCATGAACGAGCAGTACTTC	CASRLQRGGMNEQYF
-	17	TRBV4-1	TRBJ1-1	TRBD1	TGCGCCAGCAGCCACATGGACAGGGGGCGTGGGAACACTGAAGCTTTCTTT	CASSHMDRGRGNTEAFF
-	14	TRBV7-3	TRBJ1-6	-	TGTGCCAGCAGCCAGGGGTTAGAGAATTCACCCCTCCACTTT	CASSQGLENSPLHF
-	13	TRBV19	TRBJ1-5	-	TGTGCCAGTACTGTACACCACAATCAGCCCCAGCATTTT	CASTVHHNQPQHF
-	13	TRBV5-1	TRBJ2-1	TRBD1	TGCGCCAGCAGCGTACAGGGGGTCGGTGAGCAGTTCTTC	CASSVQGVGEQFF
few	15	TRBV5-4	TRBJ2-2	-	TGTGCCAGCAGCTTGATGCGGGGTAACACCGGGGAGCTGTTTTTT	CASSLMRGNTGELFF
-	16	TRBV9	TRBJ1-4	-	TGTGCCAGCAGCGTAGATTTGGCAGGGACTAATGAAAAACTGTTTTTT	CASSVDLAGTNEKLFF
-	13	TRBV7-9	TRBJ1-1	-	TGTGCCAGCAGCTATGGCGGTAACACTGAAGCTTTCTTT	CASSYGGNTEAFF
-	13	TRBV7-9	TRBJ2-7	TRBD1	TGTGCCAGCAGCTTTACAGGGGACCACGAGCAGTACTTC	CASSFTGDHEQYF
-	13	TRBV11-2	TRBJ2-7	-	TGTGCCAGCAGCCCCACAGGGCGCTACGAGCAGTACTTC	CASSPTGRYEQYF
once	15	TRBV2	TRBJ1-5	-	TGTGCCAGCAGTGAAGCGCTACGGAGCAATCAGCCCCAGCATTTT	CASSEALRSNQPQHF
-	16	TRBV6-1	TRBJ2-7	TRBD2	TGTGCCAGCAGTGAAGCGTCGGTAGCGGGGGGGTACGAGCAGTACTTC	CASSEASVAGGYEQYF
once	13	TRBV12-3/TRBV12-4	TRBJ1-2	-	TGTGCCAGCAGTTTAAGACAGATGGACGGCTACACCTTC	CASSLRQMDGYTF
-	14	TRBV5-1	TRBJ1-4	TRBD1	TGCGCCAGCAGCCTAACAGGGGGGGACGAAAAACTGTTTTTT	CASSLTGGDEKLFF
-	15	TRBV7-6	TRBJ1-2	TRBD1	TGTGCCAGCAGCGGGAACAGGGGGGGAAACTATGGCTACACCTTC	CASSGNRGGNYGYTF
-	15	TRBV10-1	TRBJ2-1	-	TGCGCCAGCAGTGACGGAGGGCCTACCTACAATGAGCAGTTCTTC	CASSDGGPTYNEQFF
-	14	TRBV5-6	TRBJ2-7	TRBD1	TGTGCCAGCAGCGAAACAGGGGGCGCGGGGGAGCAGTACTTC	CASSETGGAGEQYF
-	11	TRBV2	TRBJ1-1	-	TGTGCCAGCCGGAGGGCTTGGGCGGCTTTCTTT	CASRRAWAAFF
few	14	TRBV28	TRBJ1-5	-	TGTGCCAGCAGTTCGTCGGCGGGTAATCAGCCCCAGCATTTT	CASSSSAGNQPQHF
-	12	TRBV5-1	TRBJ1-6	-	TGCGCCAGCAGTGGGTCGAGGGCGGCCCTCCACTTT	CASSGSRAALHF
-	12	TRBV15	TRBJ1-1	-	TGTGCCACCAAGACAGAGAACACTGAAGCTTTCTTT	CATKTENTEAFF
few	12	TRBV27	TRBJ1-2	-	TGTGCCCTTGAGCGGGGAAACTATGGCTACACCTTC	CALERGNYGYTF
-	18	TRBV7-9	TRBJ1-2	TRBD1	TGTGCCAGCAGCTTACCGATTCTGTCCTCGGGACAGCGCTATGGCTACACCTTC	CASSLPILSSGQRYGYTF
-	16	TRBV2	TRBJ2-3	TRBD2	TGTGCCAGCAGTGCCGGGACTAGCCTTAGCACAGATACGCAGTATTTT	CASSAGTSLSTDTQYF
many	14	TRBV2	TRBJ1-2	TRBD1	TGTGCCAGCAGGACTGACAGGGGGCGTGCGGGCTACACCTTC	CASRTDRGRAGYTF
few	13	TRBV10-1	TRBJ1-6	-	TGCGCCAGCAGTGACGGGAATACGGTCCCCCTCCACTTT	CASSDGNTVPLHF